One and the same sample provided the 20 T cell receptor beta chains below, sequenced in a study of metastatic and nonmetastatic thyroid tumors. Ahead of thyroid surgery, no patient had received treatment of any kind. MiXCR re-clonotyped the PCR reads for TCRdb. Of approximately 50,000 clones in the sample, roughly 20% are singletons; the top ten hold roughly 4.2%. What was sequenced was blood. The receptors were gathered from a female donor with papillary thyroid cancer or a benign thyroid nodule (not recorded which). Some clones in this sample may be carry-over from other donors' samples.

There are many counts of this clone. The J gene is TRBJ2-3, the V gene TRBV9, with TRBD2 matching 9 bases. V shed 4 bases, J shed 0 bases, and the junction held 6 bases outside the gene matches. The germline CDR1 and CDR2 sequences are SGDLS and YYNGEE. The CDR3 sequence is 16 residues long. CDR3 bases: TGTGCCAGCAGCCCGGGACTAGCCTCTAGCACAGATACGCAGTATTTT. Translated: CASSPGLASSTDTQYF.

The chain links TRBV5-1 to TRBJ2-1; D is uncertain. The CDR3 sequence is 15 residues long. Germline V gene sequence: CDR1 SGHRS, CDR2 YFSETQ. Trimming took 5 bases from V and 5 from J, leaving 17 bases between them. The CDR3 is CASRSLGFQNNEQFF. The CDR3 coding sequence is TGCGCCAGCAGGTCGCTAGGGTTTCAAAACAATGAGCAGTTCTTC.

This clone was detected ten times or more. The junction differs from germline at one of its ends, possibly a read error. This sequence joins TRBV27 and TRBJ1-4; no clear D. Germline V gives CDR1 MNHEY, CDR2 SMNVEV (reference sequence). The length of the CDR3 is 14 residues. CDR3 sequence reads: CASSQEQTDEKLFF. The CDR3 nucleotides read TGTGCCAGCAGTCAAGAGCAAACTGATGAAAAACTGTTTTTT.

This clone was seen many times. The J gene is TRBJ2-7, the V gene TRBV27; 8 bases agree with TRBD2. V was pared by 4 bases and J by 5 bases, with 7 bases of the junction left unmatched. Germline CDR1 is MNHEY and CDR2 is SMNVEV (reference sequence). The CDR3 consists of 14 residues. This CDR3 is CASSSTGRANEQYF. The CDR3 DNA reads as TGTGCCAGCAGTTCGACCGGGAGGGCCAACGAGCAGTACTTC.

This clone was found many times. The chain links TRBV10-3 to TRBJ2-1; D is unclear. The V gene lost 6 bases and the J gene lost 0 bases, with 12 bases spanning the gap. CDR3 length equals 15 residues. CDR1 and CDR2 from the germline V gene are ENHRY and SYGVKD. In DNA form, the CDR3 reads TGTGCCATCAGCAAGACCGGAAGCTCCTACAATGAGCAGTTCTTC. This codes for CAISKTGSSYNEQFF.

There are many counts of this clone. The J gene is TRBJ2-7, the V gene TRBV6-1; weak D call: TRBD2 (5 bases). Germline V gives CDR1 MNHNS, CDR2 SASEGT. Trimming took off 5 bases at V and 3 bases at J, with 11 bases between the two ends. The CDR3 length is 13 residues. CDR3 bases: TGTGCCAGCAGTTCCCAGAGGGTCTACGAGCAGTACTTC. Its translation is CASSSQRVYEQYF.

This rearrangement joins TRBV6-2 or TRBV6-3 to TRBJ2-7, with TRBD2 matching 8 bases. CDR1 is MNHEY, CDR2 SVGEGT, per germline. J lost 0 bases, V lost 7 bases, and 8 bases had no gene match. The CDR3 loop spans 15 amino acids. CDR3: CASISLAGGSYEQYF. Written as DNA, the CDR3 is TGTGCCAGCATATCCCTGGCGGGGGGCTCCTACGAGCAGTACTTC.

The J gene is TRBJ2-7, the V gene TRBV20-1, with a weak D call TRBD1 (5 bases). This CDR3 is built from 14 residues. Between the trimmed V and J ends, which lost 2 bases and 2 bases, there was a span of 13 bases. In germline, CDR1 is DFQATT, CDR2 SNEGSKA (reference sequence). The CDR3 is CSARFAGSPYEQYF. The CDR3 nucleotides are TGCAGTGCTAGATTTGCAGGGTCCCCCTACGAGCAGTACTTC.

This clone came up many times. This rearrangement joins TRBV28 to TRBJ2-7; perhaps TRBD2 as D (6 bases). This CDR3 is 14 amino acids long. V dropped 1 base and J dropped 7 bases, with 14 bases sitting between them. Germline V gene lookup returns CDR1 MDHEN and CDR2 SYDVKM. The CDR3 coding sequence is TGTGCCAGCAGTTTATCCGGGATACGGGGGGAGCAGTACTTC. Its translation is CASSLSGIRGEQYF.

Ten or more counts support this clone. The J gene is TRBJ2-3, the V gene TRBV4-2, with TRBD2 identical over 7 bases. The CDR3 spans 16 residues. Germline V gene data show CDR1 as LGHNA and CDR2 as YNFKEQ. Germline trimming cut 4 bases from V and 0 bases from J; bases unmatched to any gene: 7. The CDR3 sequence: CASSPDSGPSTDTQYF. CDR3 coding DNA: TGTGCCAGCAGCCCCGATAGCGGGCCTAGCACAGATACGCAGTATTTT.

This clone has at least ten counts. This chain links TRBV12-3 or TRBV12-4 with TRBJ2-7; 9 bases fit TRBD1. The CDR3 contains 14 residues. After removal of 3 bases from V and 6 bases from J, the junction contained 6 bases not matched to a gene. CDR3 sequence reads: CASSLGGQGFEQYF. The CDR3 coding sequence is TGTGCCAGCAGTTTGGGGGGACAGGGTTTCGAGCAGTACTTC.

In regard to this clone: A single base separates this from a much larger clone, so it may be a read error. This chain uses TRBV28 with TRBJ1-5; the D is unclear. Per germline, CDR1 MDHEN and CDR2 SYDVKM. This CDR3 contains 10 residues. Deletions cut 7 bases from V and 7 bases from J, with 5 bases between. The CDR3 loop reads CASNYQPQHF. The CDR3 DNA reads TGTGCCAGCAATTACCAGCCCCAGCATTTT.

Concerning this clone itself: Germline and junction disagree at one end, which may indicate a read error. The chain has TRBV7-3 and TRBJ2-7; 11 nucleotides agree with TRBD1. Germline V gives CDR1 SGHTA, CDR2 FQGTGA. This CDR3 comprises 15 residues. The CDR3 protein is CASSRWTGGAYDQYF. Here the CDR3 DNA reads TGTGCCAGCAGCCGATGGACAGGGGGCGCCTACGATCAGTACTTC.

DNA for the CDR3: TGTGCCAGCTCACCACGGAAAGGGAACGACGAGCAGTACTTC. Translation: CASSPRKGNDEQYF. The chain has TRBV18 and TRBJ2-7; D is uncertain. Trimming stripped 1 base from V and 5 bases from J, with 12 bases between. Germline assignment: CDR1 KGHSH and CDR2 LQKENI. CDR3 length: 14 residues.

At least ten counts were recorded for this clone. V gene TRBV5-1 combines with J gene TRBJ2-1, with D perhaps matching TRBD2 (6 bases). The CDR3 has 15 amino acids. V was cut by 3 bases and J by 2 bases, with 12 bases left in between. CDR1 SGHRS and CDR2 YFSETQ come from the germline V gene. The CDR3 here is CASSSLADAYNEQFF. CDR3 nucleotides: TGCGCCAGCAGCTCCTTAGCGGACGCCTACAATGAGCAGTTCTTC.

A remark on this clone: Likely a read error: the CDR3 ends without its conserved phenylalanine or tryptophan. The chain has TRBV10-3 and TRBJ2-1; D may be TRBD2 (5 bases). The V end was cut by 6 bases, the J end by 7 bases, with 10 bases between. CDR1 is ENHRY and CDR2 is SYGVKD in the germline V gene. The CDR3 has 12 amino acids. The DNA of the CDR3 is TGTGCCATCAGGGAGGTCGGGAATGAGCAGTTCTGC. It is translated as CAIREVGNEQFC.

This clone has a count of ten or more. The chain is built from TRBV10-3 and TRBJ1-2; D perhaps matches TRBD1 (5 bases). The CDR3 consists of 13 residues. Germline-derived CDR1 and CDR2 are ENHRY and SYGVKD. V lost 8 bases to trimming and J lost 0 bases, with 10 bases between them. CDR3 region: CAISEGANYGYTF. The CDR3 coding sequence is TGTGCCATCTCGGAAGGGGCTAACTATGGCTACACCTTC.

This clone was counted at least ten times. The chain's CDR3 is CASSPGANYGYTF. The CDR3 DNA follows: TGTGCCAGCAGTCCAGGAGCTAACTATGGCTACACCTTC. The chain carries TRBV6-1 and TRBJ1-2; no clear D gene. Germline-derived CDR1 and CDR2 are MNHNS and SASEGT. V lost 5 bases to trimming and J lost 0 bases, with 7 bases between them. This CDR3 has 13 residues.

This clone was seen repeatedly, ten times or more. This chain links TRBV19 with TRBJ1-5; 9 bases are shared with TRBD1. Per germline, CDR1 LNHDA and CDR2 SQIVND (reference sequence). The CDR3 is 16 residues long. V lost 5 bases, J lost 1 base, and 6 bases stayed unmatched. The CDR3 nucleotides are TGTGCCAGTAGTCCGGGACAGGGAACGAGCAATCAGCCCCAGCATTTT. This translates into CASSPGQGTSNQPQHF.

The table lists this clone with many counts. This chain joins TRBV6-4 and TRBJ2-1; possible D gene TRBD2, 5 bases. V lost 0 bases and J lost 2, with 8 bases in between. This CDR3 is 15 amino acids long. Germline V gives CDR1 MRHNA, CDR2 SNTAGT. As DNA, the CDR3 is TGTGCCAGCAGTGACTCACGGGAAGCCTACAATGAGCAGTTCTTC. This encodes CASSDSREAYNEQFF.